A selection of T cell receptor beta chains follows, all from one sample in a study of shared clonotypes between healthy human individuals. The repertoire was sequenced with immunoSEQ multiplex PCR; TCRdb's copy has only in-frame clones and lacks some. The sample lists 2 million to 2.5 million clones; 93% were seen once. Specimen: naive CD4+ T cells from PBMCs. Source of these receptors: a man younger than 35 in good health. Some clones in this sample may be carry-over from other donors' samples. The CDR3 runs from the conserved cysteine through the conserved F or W. D genes are given only for firm matches. The listing skips clone size in some rows; elsewhere it reads once, few, many or a size class.

.	TRBV18	TRBJ2-2	.	CASSPYRTNTGELFF	TGTGCCAGCTCACCATACCGGACGAACACCGGGGAGCTGTTTTTT
.	TRBV6-1	TRBJ1-2	.	CASSEAPGYGYTF	TGTGCCAGCAGTGAGGCCCCCGGTTATGGCTACACCTTC
TRBD1	TRBV5-1	TRBJ1-1	.	CASSFITGVNTEAFF	TGCGCCAGCAGCTTTATAACAGGGGTGAACACTGAAGCTTTCTTT
.	TRBV7-9	TRBJ1-3	.	CASSQQGALSGNTIYF	TGTGCCAGCAGTCAACAAGGGGCACTCTCTGGAAACACCATATATTTT
.	TRBV28	TRBJ1-2	.	CASSSGQLYGYTF	TGTGCCAGCAGTTCCGGACAGCTTTATGGCTACACCTTC
TRBD2	TRBV6-5	TRBJ2-1	.	CASSQREGEQFF	TGTGCCAGCAGCCAGCGGGAGGGTGAGCAGTTCTTC
TRBD1	TRBV4-2	TRBJ2-7	.	CASSQDQAGTGGEQYF	TGTGCCAGCAGCCAAGATCAGGCAGGGACAGGGGGCGAGCAGTACTTC
.	TRBV4-2	TRBJ1-2	.	CASSQAEGNYGYTF	TGTGCCAGCAGCCAAGCGGAGGGGAACTATGGCTACACCTTC
.	TRBV5-1	TRBJ2-7	.	CASSLEGTPWGEQYF	TGCGCCAGCAGCTTGGAGGGCACCCCCTGGGGCGAGCAGTACTTC
TRBD1	TRBV27	TRBJ2-1	few	CASSPRQGALNEQFF	TGTGCCAGCAGTCCTCGACAGGGGGCCTTGAATGAGCAGTTCTTC
.	TRBV28	TRBJ1-2	.	CASSPPGTALFGYTF	TGTGCCAGCAGTCCCCCCGGGACGGCACTTTTTGGCTACACCTTC
.	TRBV5-1	TRBJ2-2	once	CASSFPIQGKGGELFF	TGCGCCAGCAGCTTTCCCATACAGGGAAAGGGCGGGGAGCTGTTTTTT
.	TRBV4-1	TRBJ1-2	.	CASSQAKIPTGVLNYGYTF	TGCGCCAGCAGCCAAGCAAAAATACCGACAGGCGTACTTAACTATGGCTACACCTTC
TRBD2	TRBV11-2	TRBJ2-1	.	CASSLLAGNHYNEQFF	TGTGCCAGCAGCCTATTAGCGGGAAATCATTACAATGAGCAGTTCTTC
TRBD1	TRBV7-2	TRBJ2-3	.	CASSPTGGKITDTQYF	TGTGCCAGCAGCCCGACAGGGGGCAAGATCACAGATACGCAGTATTTT
.	TRBV19	TRBJ1-1	.	CASSVRKLNTEAFF	TGTGCCAGTAGTGTACGGAAACTGAACACTGAAGCTTTCTTT
.	TRBV5-6	TRBJ1-1	.	CASSHNPVANTEAFF	TGTGCCAGCAGCCATAACCCTGTTGCGAACACTGAAGCTTTCTTT
.	TRBV9	TRBJ1-1	.	CASSVGRTAPNTEAFF	TGTGCCAGCAGCGTTGGGAGGACAGCGCCGAACACTGAAGCTTTCTTT
TRBD2	TRBV6-4	TRBJ2-2	.	CASSVSGITTGELFF	TGTGCCAGCAGTGTTAGCGGGATTACTACCGGGGAGCTGTTTTTT
.	TRBV4-1	TRBJ1-3	.	CASSQEGRNTIYF	TGCGCCAGCAGCCAAGAGGGGAGAAACACCATATATTTT
TRBD1	TRBV6-1	TRBJ1-4	.	CANSGRDRGNEKLFF	TGTGCCAACAGTGGCCGGGACAGGGGAAATGAAAAACTGTTTTTT
TRBD2	TRBV7-9	TRBJ2-3	.	CASSLGYGRGLTDTQYF	TGTGCCAGCAGCTTAGGTTACGGGAGGGGTCTCACAGATACGCAGTATTTT
.	TRBV28	TRBJ2-1	.	CASSLGQKQFF	TGTGCCAGCAGTTTAGGACAGAAGCAGTTCTTC
.	TRBV18	TRBJ2-6	.	CASSPGEAGANVLTF	TGTGCCAGCTCACCCGGCGAGGCTGGGGCCAACGTCCTGACTTTC
TRBD1	TRBV28	TRBJ2-5	.	CASSLRQGAPRETQYF	TGTGCCAGCAGTTTACGGCAGGGGGCTCCAAGGGAGACCCAGTACTTC
.	TRBV6-5	TRBJ2-7	.	CASSYSMLAGVEQYF	TGTGCCAGCAGTTACTCGATGCTAGCTGGAGTTGAGCAGTACTTC
.	TRBV7-2	TRBJ1-4	.	CASSLVVRSGEKLFF	TGTGCCAGCAGCTTAGTGGTCCGGTCTGGGGAAAAACTGTTTTTT
TRBD2	TRBV7-2	TRBJ2-1	.	CASSLVLAGDEQFF	TGTGCCAGCAGCTTAGTTTTAGCGGGAGATGAGCAGTTCTTC
TRBD2	TRBV4-3	TRBJ2-7	.	CASSRLGVAGDPDEQYF	TGCGCCAGCAGCCGACTGGGAGTAGCGGGAGACCCAGACGAGCAGTACTTC
.	TRBV27	TRBJ2-7	.	CASSLGAGWDEQYF	TGTGCCAGCAGTTTAGGGGCAGGGTGGGACGAGCAGTACTTC
.	TRBV7-2	TRBJ2-3	.	CASSFYRVSTDTQYF	TGTGCCAGCAGCTTTTACCGGGTCTCCACAGATACGCAGTATTTT
.	TRBV5-4	TRBJ2-7	once	CASSLAAGLSYEQYF	TGTGCCAGCAGCTTGGCGGCGGGACTTTCCTACGAGCAGTACTTC
.	TRBV6-1	TRBJ1-5	.	CASSEERGEPQHF	TGTGCCAGCAGTGAGGAGAGGGGGGAGCCCCAGCATTTT
.	TRBV9	TRBJ2-1	.	CASSRDGYNEQFF	TGTGCCAGCAGCCGGGACGGTTACAATGAGCAGTTCTTC
TRBD1	TRBV11-3	TRBJ2-2	.	CASSPRTGSGELFF	TGTGCCAGCAGCCCGCGGACAGGGTCCGGGGAGCTGTTTTTT
.	TRBV14	TRBJ1-5	.	CASSQGGRGNQPQHF	TGTGCCAGCAGCCAAGGGGGCAGGGGCAATCAGCCCCAGCATTTT
.	TRBV6-6	TRBJ1-2	.	CASSYGIGIENYGYTF	TGTGCCAGCAGTTACGGCATAGGGATAGAGAACTATGGCTACACCTTC
.	TRBV6-4	TRBJ1-2	.	CASSEGGGNYGYTF	TGTGCCAGCAGTGAAGGTGGGGGGAACTATGGCTACACCTTC
.	TRBV2	TRBJ1-1	few	CASSQTENTEAFF	TGTGCCAGCAGTCAGACAGAGAACACTGAAGCTTTCTTT
TRBD1	TRBV30	TRBJ1-2	.	CAWSTPGTGTGYGYTF	TGTGCCTGGAGTACCCCCGGGACAGGGACTGGCTATGGCTACACCTTC
TRBD1	TRBV19	TRBJ1-2	.	CASSPPGQGIGGYTF	TGTGCCAGTAGTCCGCCGGGACAGGGGATCGGTGGCTACACCTTC
TRBD2	TRBV5-1	TRBJ2-1	.	CASHGGLADNEQFF	TGCGCCAGCCATGGTGGCCTAGCGGACAATGAGCAGTTCTTC